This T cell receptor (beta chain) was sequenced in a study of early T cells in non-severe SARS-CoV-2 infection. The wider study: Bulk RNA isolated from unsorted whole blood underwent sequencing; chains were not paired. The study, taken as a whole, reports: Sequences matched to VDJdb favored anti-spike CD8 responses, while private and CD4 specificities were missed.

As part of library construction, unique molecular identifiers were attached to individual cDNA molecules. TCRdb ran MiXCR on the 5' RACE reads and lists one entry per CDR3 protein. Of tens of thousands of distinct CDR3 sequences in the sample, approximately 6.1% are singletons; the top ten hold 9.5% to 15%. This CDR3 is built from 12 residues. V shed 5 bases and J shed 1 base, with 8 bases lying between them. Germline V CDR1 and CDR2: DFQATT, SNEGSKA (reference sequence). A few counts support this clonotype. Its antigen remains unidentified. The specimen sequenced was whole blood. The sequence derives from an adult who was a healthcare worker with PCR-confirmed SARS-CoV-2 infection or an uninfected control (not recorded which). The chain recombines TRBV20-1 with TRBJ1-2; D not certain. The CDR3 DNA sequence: TGCAGTGCTCTGTGGCTTAACTATGGCTACACCTTC. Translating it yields CSALWLNYGYTF.